This T cell receptor (beta chain) appears in the sequencing data of a study of beta chain features in type 1 diabetes. Germline CDR1 and CDR2: LGHNT and FRNRAP. Trimming pared 3 bases from V and 3 bases from J, leaving 6 bases between. This CDR3 is built from 12 residues. TCRB transcripts that were expressed got sequenced, as all of the isolated RNA had been reverse transcribed. Sequencing used immunoSEQ multiplex PCR; TCRdb keeps in-frame clones, though not all of them. This sample yields 150,000 or so clones, of which under 60% are seen a single time; 0.42% belongs to the top ten. This clone turned up a few times.

The sequencing sample was made of Tregs from blood. This TCR was sampled from a young man in good health. The genes are TRBV12-5 and TRBJ2-7; the D is unclear. CDR3 coding DNA: TGTGCTAGTGGTTTCTCCGTCTACGAGCAGTACTTC. The encoded protein is CASGFSVYEQYF.